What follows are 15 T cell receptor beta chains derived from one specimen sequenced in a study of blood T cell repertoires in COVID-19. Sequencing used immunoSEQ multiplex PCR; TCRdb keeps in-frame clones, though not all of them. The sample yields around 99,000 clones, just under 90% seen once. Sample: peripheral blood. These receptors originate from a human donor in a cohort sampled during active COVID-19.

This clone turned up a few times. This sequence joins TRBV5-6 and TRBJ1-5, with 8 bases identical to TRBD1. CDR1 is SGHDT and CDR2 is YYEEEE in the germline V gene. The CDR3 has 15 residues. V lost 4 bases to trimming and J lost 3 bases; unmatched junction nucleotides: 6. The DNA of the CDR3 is TGTGCCAGCAGCCGGCGGACAGGGAACAATCAGCCCCAGCATTTT. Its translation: CASSRRTGNNQPQHF.

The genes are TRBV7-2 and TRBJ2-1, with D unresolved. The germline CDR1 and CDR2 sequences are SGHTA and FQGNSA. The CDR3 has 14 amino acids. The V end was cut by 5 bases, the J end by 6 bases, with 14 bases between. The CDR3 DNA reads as TGTGCCAGCAGCCCTGGCCCCCCAGGCAATGAGCAGTTCTTC. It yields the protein CASSPGPPGNEQFF.

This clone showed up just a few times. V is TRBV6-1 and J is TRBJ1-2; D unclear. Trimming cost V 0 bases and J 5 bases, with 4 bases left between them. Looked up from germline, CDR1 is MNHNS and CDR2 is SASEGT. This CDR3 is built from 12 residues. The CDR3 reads CASSEAQYGYTF. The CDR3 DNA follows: TGTGCCAGCAGTGAAGCGCAGTATGGCTACACCTTC.

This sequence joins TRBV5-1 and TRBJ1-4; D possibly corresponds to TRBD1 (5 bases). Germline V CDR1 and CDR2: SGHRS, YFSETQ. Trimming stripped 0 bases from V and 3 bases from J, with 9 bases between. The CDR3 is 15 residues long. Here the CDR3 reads CASSLGDSPNEKLFF. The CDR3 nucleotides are TGCGCCAGCAGCTTGGGTGACAGCCCTAATGAAAAACTGTTTTTT.

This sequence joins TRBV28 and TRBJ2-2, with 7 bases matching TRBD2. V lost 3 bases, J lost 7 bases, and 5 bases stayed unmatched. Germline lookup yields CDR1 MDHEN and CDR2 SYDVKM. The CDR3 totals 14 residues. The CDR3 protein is CASSLTSNGGELFF. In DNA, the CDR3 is TGTGCCAGCAGTTTGACTAGCAATGGCGGGGAGCTGTTTTTT.

Here the CDR3 DNA reads TGTGCCACCAGTGATCGGGTCCGAAACAAAGATACGCAGTATTTT. Protein sequence: CATSDRVRNKDTQYF. The chain recombines TRBV24-1 with TRBJ2-3; unclear D gene. With 3 bases removed from V and 5 bases from J, the gap between germline ends came to 14 bases. The germline CDR1 and CDR2 sequences are KGHDR and SFDVKD. There are 15 residues in the CDR3.

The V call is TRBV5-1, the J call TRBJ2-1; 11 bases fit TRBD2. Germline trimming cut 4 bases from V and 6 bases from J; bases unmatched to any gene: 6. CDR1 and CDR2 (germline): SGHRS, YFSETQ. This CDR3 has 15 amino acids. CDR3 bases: TGCGCCAGCAGCGGGATGACTAGCGGGGTCAATGAGCAGTTCTTC. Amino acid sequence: CASSGMTSGVNEQFF.

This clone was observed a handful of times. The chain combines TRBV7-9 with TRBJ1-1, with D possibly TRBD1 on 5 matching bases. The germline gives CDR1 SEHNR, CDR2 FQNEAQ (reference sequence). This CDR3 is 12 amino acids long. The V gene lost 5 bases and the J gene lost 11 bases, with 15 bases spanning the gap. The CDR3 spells CASSVGRDSAFF. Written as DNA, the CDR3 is TGTGCCAGCAGCGTCGGCCGCGACAGTGCTTTCTTT.

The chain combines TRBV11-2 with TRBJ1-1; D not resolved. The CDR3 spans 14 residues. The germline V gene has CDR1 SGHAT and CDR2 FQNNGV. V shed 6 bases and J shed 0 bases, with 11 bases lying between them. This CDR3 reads CASSPAGLNTEAFF. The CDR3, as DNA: TGTGCCAGCAGTCCGGCAGGATTGAACACTGAAGCTTTCTTT.

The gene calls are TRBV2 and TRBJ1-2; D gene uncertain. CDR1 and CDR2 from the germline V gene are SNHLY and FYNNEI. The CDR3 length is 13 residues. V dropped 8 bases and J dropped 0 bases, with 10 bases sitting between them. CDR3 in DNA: TGTGCCAGCCGATGGCAGACTAACTATGGCTACACCTTC. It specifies CASRWQTNYGYTF.

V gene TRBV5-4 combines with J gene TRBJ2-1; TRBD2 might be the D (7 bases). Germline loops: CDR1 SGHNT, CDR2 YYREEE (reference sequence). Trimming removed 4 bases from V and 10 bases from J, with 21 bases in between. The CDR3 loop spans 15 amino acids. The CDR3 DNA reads TGTGCCAGCAGCCCCGGGGGGCCTGTCTTTCAAGAGCAGTTCTTC. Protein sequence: CASSPGGPVFQEQFF.

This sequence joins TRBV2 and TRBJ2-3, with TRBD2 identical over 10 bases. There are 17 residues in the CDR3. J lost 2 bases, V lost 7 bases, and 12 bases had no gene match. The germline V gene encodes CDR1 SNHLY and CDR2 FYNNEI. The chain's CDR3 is CASKRWITSGDTDTQYF. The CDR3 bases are TGTGCCAGCAAGAGGTGGATAACTAGCGGGGACACAGATACGCAGTATTTT.

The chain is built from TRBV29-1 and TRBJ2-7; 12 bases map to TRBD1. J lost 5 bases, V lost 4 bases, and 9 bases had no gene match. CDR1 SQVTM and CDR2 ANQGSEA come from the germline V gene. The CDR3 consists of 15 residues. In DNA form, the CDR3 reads TGCAGCGTTGGGGGACAGGGGGCCTTGTATGACGAGCAGTACTTC. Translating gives CSVGGQGALYDEQYF.

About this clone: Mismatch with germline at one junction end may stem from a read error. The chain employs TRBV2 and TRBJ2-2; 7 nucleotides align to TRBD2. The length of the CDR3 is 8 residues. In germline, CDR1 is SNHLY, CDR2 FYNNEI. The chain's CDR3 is CASRGGVF. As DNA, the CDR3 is TGTGCCAGCAGGGGGGGGGTTTTT.

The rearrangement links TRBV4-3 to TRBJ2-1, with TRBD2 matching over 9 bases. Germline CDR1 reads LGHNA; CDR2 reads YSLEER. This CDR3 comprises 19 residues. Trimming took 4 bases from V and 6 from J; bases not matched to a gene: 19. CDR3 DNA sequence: TGCGCCAGCAGCCCCCAACCGGGACTAGCCACCGGGAGCGGCAATGAGCAGTTCTTC. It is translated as CASSPQPGLATGSGNEQFF.